These 3 T cell receptor beta chains share one sample of origin, sequenced in a study of T cell responses to AZD1222 COVID-19 vaccine. This table comes from immunoSEQ multiplex PCR, and its TCRdb copy is limited to in-frame clones, with some not included. The repertoire holds about 120,000 clones, with about 91% as singletons. The sequencing used peripheral blood, collected on day 0 of AZD1222 vaccination. These receptors were taken from an adult in good health.

V and J are TRBV5-1 and TRBJ1-6; D ambiguous. This CDR3 region has 16 residues. Germline loops: CDR1 SGHRS, CDR2 YFSETQ. V was trimmed by 2 bases and J by 6 bases, leaving 15 bases between them. The chain's CDR3 is CASSFWPGSPNSPLHF. As DNA, the CDR3 is TGCGCCAGCAGCTTTTGGCCGGGGTCCCCTAATTCACCCCTCCACTTT.

The chain recombines TRBV5-1 with TRBJ1-4; maybe TRBD1 (6 bases). With 0 bases removed from V and 0 bases from J, the gap between germline ends came to 6 bases. CDR1 is SGHRS, CDR2 YFSETQ, per germline. The CDR3 spans 15 residues. CDR3 bases: TGCGCCAGCAGCTTGGGGACAGCAACTAATGAAAAACTGTTTTTT. The encoded protein is CASSLGTATNEKLFF.

The genes are TRBV19 and TRBJ2-3; no definite D call. Trimming removed 5 bases at V and 0 bases at J, with 9 bases between. The CDR3 extends over 14 amino acids. Germline CDR1 LNHDA, CDR2 SQIVND (reference sequence). CDR3 amino acids: CASSDGTSTDTQYF. The CDR3 coding sequence is TGTGCCAGTAGTGACGGAACTAGCACAGATACGCAGTATTTT.